The present T cell receptor beta chain was sequenced within a study of blood T cell repertoires in COVID-19. Study-wide context: Acute-phase and convalescent COVID-19 samples originated in the United States, Italy and Spain. The analysed material was cDNA or gDNA that came from T cells, B-cell-depleted T cells, or PBMCs.

Study processing details: How many nucleated cells were present was estimated from reference gene primer amplification. TCRdb's table, derived via immunoSEQ multiplex PCR, lists solely in-frame clones and lacks some. V, J and clone size derive from that table, while D and trimming were established from the DNA sequence. The sample shows 80,000 to 95,000 clones, 60% to 85% of them seen only once. Remarks on this clone: A far larger clone lies a single base away; this is likely a read error.

This clonotype was obtained from a woman aged 80 or over with acute or convalescent COVID-19. Sequencing was carried out using peripheral blood.

The CDR3 region is CASWGGDQPQHF. Here the CDR3 DNA reads TGTGCCAGCTGGGGAGGGGATCAGCCCCAGCATTTT. This chain links TRBV6-6 with TRBJ1-5; tentative D call: TRBD1 (5 bases). Trimming removed 8 bases at V and 5 bases at J, with 10 bases between. CDR1 and CDR2 from the germline V gene are MNHNY and SVGAGI (reference sequence). The CDR3 covers 12 residues.